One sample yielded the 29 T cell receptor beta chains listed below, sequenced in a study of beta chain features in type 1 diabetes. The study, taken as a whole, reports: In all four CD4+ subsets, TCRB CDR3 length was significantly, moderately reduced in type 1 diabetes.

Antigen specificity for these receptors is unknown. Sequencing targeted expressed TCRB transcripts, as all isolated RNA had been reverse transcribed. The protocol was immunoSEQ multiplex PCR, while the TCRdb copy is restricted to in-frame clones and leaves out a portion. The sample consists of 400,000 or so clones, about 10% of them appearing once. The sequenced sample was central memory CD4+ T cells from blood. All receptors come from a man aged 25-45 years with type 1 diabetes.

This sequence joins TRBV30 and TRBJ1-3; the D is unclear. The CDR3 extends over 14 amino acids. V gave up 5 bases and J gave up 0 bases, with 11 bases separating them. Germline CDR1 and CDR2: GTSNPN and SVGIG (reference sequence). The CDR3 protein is CAWLPMISGNTIYF. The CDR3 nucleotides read TGTGCCTGGCTACCAATGATCTCTGGAAACACCATATATTTT.

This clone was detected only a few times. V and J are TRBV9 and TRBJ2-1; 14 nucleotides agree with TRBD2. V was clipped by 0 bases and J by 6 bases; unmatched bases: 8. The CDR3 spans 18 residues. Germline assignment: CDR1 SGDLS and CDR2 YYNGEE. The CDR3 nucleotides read TGTGCCAGCAGCGTAGCTAGGGGACTAGCGGGAGAGGGCAATGAGCAGTTCTTC. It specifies CASSVARGLAGEGNEQFF.

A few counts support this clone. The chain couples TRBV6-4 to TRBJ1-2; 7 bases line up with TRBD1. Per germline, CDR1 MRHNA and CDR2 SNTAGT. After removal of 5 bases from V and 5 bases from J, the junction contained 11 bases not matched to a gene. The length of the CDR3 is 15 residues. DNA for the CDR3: TGTGCCAGCAGTTCCCGGCAGGGGGTAGGATATGGCTACACCTTC. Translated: CASSSRQGVGYGYTF.

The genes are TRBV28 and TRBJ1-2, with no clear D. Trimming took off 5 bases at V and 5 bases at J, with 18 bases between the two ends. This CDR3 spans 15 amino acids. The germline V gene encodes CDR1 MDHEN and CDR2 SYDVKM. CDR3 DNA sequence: TGTGCCAGCAGTCGGCTTATAAGGACGGAATATGGCTACACCTTC. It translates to CASSRLIRTEYGYTF.

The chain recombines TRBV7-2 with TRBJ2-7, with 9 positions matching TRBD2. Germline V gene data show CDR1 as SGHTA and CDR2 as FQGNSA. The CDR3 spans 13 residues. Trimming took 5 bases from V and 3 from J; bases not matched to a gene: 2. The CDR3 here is CASSRAGGYEQYF. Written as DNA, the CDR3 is TGTGCCAGCAGCAGAGCGGGAGGCTACGAGCAGTACTTC.

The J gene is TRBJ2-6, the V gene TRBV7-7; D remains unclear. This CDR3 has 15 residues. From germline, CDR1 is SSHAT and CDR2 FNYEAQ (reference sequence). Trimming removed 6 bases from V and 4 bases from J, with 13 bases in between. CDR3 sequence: CASSEPTGGANVLTF. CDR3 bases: TGTGCCAGCAGTGAACCTACCGGAGGGGCCAACGTCCTGACTTTC. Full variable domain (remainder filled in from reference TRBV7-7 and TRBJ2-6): GAGVSQSPRYKVTKRGQDVTLRCDPISSHATLYWYQQALGQGPEFLTYFNYEAQPDKSGLPSDRFSAERPEGSISTLTIQRTEQRDSAMYRCASSEPTGGANVLTFGAGSRLTVL.

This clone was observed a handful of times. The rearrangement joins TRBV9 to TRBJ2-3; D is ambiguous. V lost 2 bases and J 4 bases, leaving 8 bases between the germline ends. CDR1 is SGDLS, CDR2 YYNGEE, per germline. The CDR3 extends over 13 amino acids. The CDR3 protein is CASSVPPADTQYF. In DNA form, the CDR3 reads TGTGCCAGCAGCGTCCCCCCCGCAGATACGCAGTATTTT.

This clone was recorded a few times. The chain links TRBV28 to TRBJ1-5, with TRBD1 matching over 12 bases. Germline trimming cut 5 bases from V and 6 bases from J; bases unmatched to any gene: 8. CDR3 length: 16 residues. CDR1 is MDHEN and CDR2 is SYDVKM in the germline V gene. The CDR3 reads CASSRSGTGGTQPQHF. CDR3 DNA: TGTGCCAGCAGTAGATCCGGGACAGGGGGCACTCAGCCCCAGCATTTT.

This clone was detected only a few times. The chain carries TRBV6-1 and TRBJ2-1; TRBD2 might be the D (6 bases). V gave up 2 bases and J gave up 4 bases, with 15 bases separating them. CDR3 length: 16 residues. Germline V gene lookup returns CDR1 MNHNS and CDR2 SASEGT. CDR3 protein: CASSEYWDLTYNEQFF. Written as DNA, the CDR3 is TGTGCCAGCAGTGAATACTGGGACTTAACTTACAATGAGCAGTTCTTC.

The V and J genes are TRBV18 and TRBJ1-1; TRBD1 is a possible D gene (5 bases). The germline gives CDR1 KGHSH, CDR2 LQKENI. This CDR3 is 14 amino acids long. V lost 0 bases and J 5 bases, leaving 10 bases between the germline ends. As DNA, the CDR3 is TGTGCCAGCTCACCACCAGGGGATGGGACTGAAGCTTTCTTT. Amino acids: CASSPPGDGTEAFF.

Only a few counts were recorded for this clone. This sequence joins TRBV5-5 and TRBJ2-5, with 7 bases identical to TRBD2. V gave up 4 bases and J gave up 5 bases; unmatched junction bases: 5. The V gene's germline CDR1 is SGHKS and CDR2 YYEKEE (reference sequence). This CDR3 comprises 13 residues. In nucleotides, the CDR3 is TGTGCCAGCAGCCAAGGGCGGGAGGAGACCCAGTACTTC. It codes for CASSQGREETQYF. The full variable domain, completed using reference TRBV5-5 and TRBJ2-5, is DAGVTQSPTHLIKTRGQQVTLRCSPISGHKSVSWYQQVLGQGPQFIFQYYEKEERGRGNFPDRFSARQFPNYSSELNVNALLLGDSALYLCASSQGREETQYFGPGTRLLVL.

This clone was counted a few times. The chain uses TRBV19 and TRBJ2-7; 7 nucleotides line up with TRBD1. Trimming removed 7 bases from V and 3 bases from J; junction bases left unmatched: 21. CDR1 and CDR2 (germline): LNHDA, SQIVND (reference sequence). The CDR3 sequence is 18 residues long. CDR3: CASMSAGPGAGGNYEQYF. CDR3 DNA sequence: TGTGCCAGTATGTCGGCCGGTCCAGGTGCAGGGGGAAACTACGAGCAGTACTTC.

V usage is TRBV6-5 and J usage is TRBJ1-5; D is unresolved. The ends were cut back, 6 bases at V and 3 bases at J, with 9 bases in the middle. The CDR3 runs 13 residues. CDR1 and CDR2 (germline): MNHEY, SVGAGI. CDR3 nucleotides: TGTGCCAGCAGCTCGGAATTCAATCAGCCCCAGCATTTT. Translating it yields CASSSEFNQPQHF.

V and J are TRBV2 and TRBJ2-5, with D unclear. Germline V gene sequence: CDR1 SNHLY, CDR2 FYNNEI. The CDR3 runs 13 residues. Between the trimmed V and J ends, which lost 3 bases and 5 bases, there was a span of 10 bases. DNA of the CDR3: TGTGCCAGCAGTGAGAGATTCCGGGAGACCCAGTACTTC. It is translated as CASSERFRETQYF.

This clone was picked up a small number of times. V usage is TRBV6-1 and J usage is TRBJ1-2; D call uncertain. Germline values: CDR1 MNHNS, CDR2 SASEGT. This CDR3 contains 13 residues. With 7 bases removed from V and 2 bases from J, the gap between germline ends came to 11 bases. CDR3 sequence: CASITHWNYGYTF. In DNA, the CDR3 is TGTGCCAGCATTACCCATTGGAACTATGGCTACACCTTC.

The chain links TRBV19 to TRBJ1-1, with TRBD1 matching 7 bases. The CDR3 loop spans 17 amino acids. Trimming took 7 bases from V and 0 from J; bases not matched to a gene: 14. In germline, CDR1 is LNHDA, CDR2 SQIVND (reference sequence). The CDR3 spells CASKRQTGKGLNTEAFF. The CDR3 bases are TGTGCCAGTAAACGTCAGACAGGGAAGGGGTTGAACACTGAAGCTTTCTTT.

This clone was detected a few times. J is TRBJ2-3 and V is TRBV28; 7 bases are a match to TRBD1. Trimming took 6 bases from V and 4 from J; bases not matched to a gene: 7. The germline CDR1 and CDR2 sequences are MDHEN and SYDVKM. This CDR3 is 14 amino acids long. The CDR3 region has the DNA TGTGCCAGCAGGGAGACAGGGCGGGCAGATACGCAGTATTTT. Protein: CASRETGRADTQYF.

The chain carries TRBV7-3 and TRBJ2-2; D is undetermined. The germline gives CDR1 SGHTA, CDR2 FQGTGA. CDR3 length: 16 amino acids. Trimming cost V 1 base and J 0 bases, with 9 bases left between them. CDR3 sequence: CASSLRPATNTGELFF. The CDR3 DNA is TGTGCCAGCAGCTTAAGGCCGGCCACGAACACCGGGGAGCTGTTTTTT.

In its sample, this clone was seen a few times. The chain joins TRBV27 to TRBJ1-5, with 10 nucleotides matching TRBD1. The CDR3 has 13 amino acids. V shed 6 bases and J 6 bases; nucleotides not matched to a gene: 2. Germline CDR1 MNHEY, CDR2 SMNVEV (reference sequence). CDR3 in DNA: TGTGCCAGCAGCTGGGACAGGGGTCAGCCCCAGCATTTT. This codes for CASSWDRGQPQHF.

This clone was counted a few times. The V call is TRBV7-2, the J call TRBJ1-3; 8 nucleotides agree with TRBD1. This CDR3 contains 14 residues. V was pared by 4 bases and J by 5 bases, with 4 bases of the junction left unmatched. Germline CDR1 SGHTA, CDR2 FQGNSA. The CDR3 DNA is TGTGCCAGCAGCTCCTGGACAGGGAGAAACACCATATATTTT. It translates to CASSSWTGRNTIYF.

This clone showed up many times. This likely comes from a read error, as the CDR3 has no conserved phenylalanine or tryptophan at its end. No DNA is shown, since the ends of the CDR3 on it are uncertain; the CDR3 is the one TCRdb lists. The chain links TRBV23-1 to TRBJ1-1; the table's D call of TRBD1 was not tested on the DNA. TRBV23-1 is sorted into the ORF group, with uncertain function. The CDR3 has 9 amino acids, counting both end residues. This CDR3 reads CASSQRGFS.

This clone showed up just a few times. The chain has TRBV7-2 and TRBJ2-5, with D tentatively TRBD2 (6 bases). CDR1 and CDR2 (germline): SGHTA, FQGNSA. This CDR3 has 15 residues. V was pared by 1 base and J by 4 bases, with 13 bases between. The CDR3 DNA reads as TGTGCCAGCAGCTTAGACGGGAGAAGGGCAGAGACCCAGTACTTC. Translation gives CASSLDGRRAETQYF.

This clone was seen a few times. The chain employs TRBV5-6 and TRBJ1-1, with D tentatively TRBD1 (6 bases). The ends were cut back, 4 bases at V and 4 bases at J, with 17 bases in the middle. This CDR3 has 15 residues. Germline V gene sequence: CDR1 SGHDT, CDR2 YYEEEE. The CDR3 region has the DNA TGTGCCAGCAGCCAATCACTTCGAGGGGGCACTGAAGCTTTCTTT. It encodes CASSQSLRGGTEAFF.

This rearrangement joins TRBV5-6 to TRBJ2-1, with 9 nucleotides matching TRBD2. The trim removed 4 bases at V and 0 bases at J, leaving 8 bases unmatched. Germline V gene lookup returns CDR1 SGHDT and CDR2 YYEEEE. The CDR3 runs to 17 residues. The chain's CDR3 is CASSDRLAVSSYNEQFF. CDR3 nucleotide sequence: TGTGCCAGCAGCGACCGACTAGCGGTTAGCTCCTACAATGAGCAGTTCTTC.

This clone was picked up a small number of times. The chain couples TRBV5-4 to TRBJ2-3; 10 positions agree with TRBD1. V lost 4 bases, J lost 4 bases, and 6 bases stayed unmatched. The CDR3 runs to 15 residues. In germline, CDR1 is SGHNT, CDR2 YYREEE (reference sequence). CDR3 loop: CASSPTGGEADTQYF. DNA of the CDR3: TGTGCCAGCAGCCCGACAGGGGGCGAAGCAGATACGCAGTATTTT.

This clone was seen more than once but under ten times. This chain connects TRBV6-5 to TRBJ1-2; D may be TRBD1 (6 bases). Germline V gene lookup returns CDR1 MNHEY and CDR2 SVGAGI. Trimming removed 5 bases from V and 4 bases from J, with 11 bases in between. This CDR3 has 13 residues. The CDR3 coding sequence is TGTGCCAGCAGTCGGACAGACTCCTATGGCTACACCTTC. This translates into CASSRTDSYGYTF.

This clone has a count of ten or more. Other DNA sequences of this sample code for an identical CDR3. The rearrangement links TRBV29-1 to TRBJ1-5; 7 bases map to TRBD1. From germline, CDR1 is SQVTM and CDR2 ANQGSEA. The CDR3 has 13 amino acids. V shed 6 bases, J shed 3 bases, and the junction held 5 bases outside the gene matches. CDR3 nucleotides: TGCAGCGTCGCACAGGGGCTCAATCAGCCCCAGCATTTT. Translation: CSVAQGLNQPQHF.

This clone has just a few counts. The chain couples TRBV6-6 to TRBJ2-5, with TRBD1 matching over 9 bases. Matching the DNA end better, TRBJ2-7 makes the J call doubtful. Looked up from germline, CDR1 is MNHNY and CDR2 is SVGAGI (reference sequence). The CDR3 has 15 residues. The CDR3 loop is CASSEPGQGSVEQYF. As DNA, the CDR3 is TGTGCCAGCAGTGAGCCGGGACAGGGTTCCGTCGAGCAGTACTTC.

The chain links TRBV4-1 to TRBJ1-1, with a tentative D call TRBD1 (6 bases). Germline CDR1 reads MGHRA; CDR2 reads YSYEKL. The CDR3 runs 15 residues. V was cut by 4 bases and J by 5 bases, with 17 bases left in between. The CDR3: CASSPGVVRTTEAFF. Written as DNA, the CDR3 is TGCGCCAGCAGCCCAGGGGTTGTAAGGACAACTGAAGCTTTCTTT.